A single sample gave rise to the 29 T cell receptor beta chains below, sequenced in a study of T cell changes during pregnancy in multiple sclerosis. Profiled with immunoSEQ multiplex PCR; TCRdb holds only in-frame clones, not every one. The data hold 60,000 to 80,000 clones, with about nine tenths observed a single time. The sample in question was peripheral blood, obtained before pregnancy. The receptor source for this set is a female donor with multiple sclerosis, enrolled in a pregnancy study.

This chain links TRBV6-1 with TRBJ2-3; 8 bases align to TRBD1. The germline gives CDR1 MNHNS, CDR2 SASEGT. This CDR3 is 15 amino acids long. V lost 5 bases to trimming and J lost 1 base; unmatched junction nucleotides: 5. CDR3 sequence (DNA): TGTGCCAGCAGTAACCCGGGACAGGGCACAGATACGCAGTATTTT. Its translation is CASSNPGQGTDTQYF.

V gene TRBV11-3 combines with J gene TRBJ2-1, with D perhaps TRBD2 (5 bases). Germline V lookup: CDR1 SGHNT, CDR2 YENEEA. This CDR3 has 13 amino acids. Deletions cut 4 bases from V and 12 bases from J, with 16 bases between. The CDR3 nucleotides read TGTGCCAGCAGCTCTTCTAGCCCCCGTTTGCAGTTCTTC. This encodes CASSSSSPRLQFF.

The chain joins TRBV6-5 to TRBJ1-5; D may be TRBD1 (5 bases). The length of the CDR3 is 15 residues. Trimming left V 5 bases short and J 4 bases short, with 15 bases between. CDR1 is MNHEY, CDR2 SVGAGI, per germline. CDR3 residues: CASSPGGEGNQPQHF. The CDR3 bases are TGTGCCAGCAGTCCCGGGGGGGAGGGTAATCAGCCCCAGCATTTT.

The V call is TRBV9, the J call TRBJ1-4, with a tentative D call TRBD1 (6 bases). The germline gives CDR1 SGDLS, CDR2 YYNGEE. This CDR3 region has 17 residues. With 0 bases removed from V and 6 bases from J, the gap between germline ends came to 18 bases. The CDR3 region is CASSVEGGAGGDEKLFF. In nucleotides, the CDR3 is TGTGCCAGCAGCGTAGAGGGGGGGGCAGGTGGGGATGAAAAACTGTTTTTT.

The genes are TRBV2 and TRBJ1-1; D is ambiguous. Germline loops: CDR1 SNHLY, CDR2 FYNNEI. CDR3 length: 13 amino acids. Trimming left V 2 bases short and J 11 bases short, with 15 bases between. As DNA, the CDR3 is TGTGCCAGCAGTGAAATCGCGCGGCCAACGGCTTTCTTT. Amino acids: CASSEIARPTAFF.

This chain connects TRBV5-1 to TRBJ1-2; 7 nucleotides agree with TRBD1. This CDR3 is built from 14 residues. V shed 0 bases, J shed 6 bases, and the junction held 5 bases outside the gene matches. Looked up from germline, CDR1 is SGHRS and CDR2 is YFSETQ. The CDR3 protein is CASSLAVGGNGYTF. The CDR3 DNA reads TGCGCCAGCAGCTTGGCCGTAGGGGGCAATGGCTACACCTTC.

The chain links TRBV5-6 to TRBJ2-5, with D perhaps matching TRBD1 (6 bases). The CDR3 totals 15 residues. In germline, CDR1 is SGHDT, CDR2 YYEEEE. The V end was cut by 4 bases, the J end by 5 bases, with 18 bases between. CDR3 sequence: CASSLLDSPWETQYF. CDR3 nucleotide sequence: TGTGCCAGCAGCCTCTTGGACAGTCCTTGGGAGACCCAGTACTTC.

A single count supports this clone. This chain joins TRBV9 and TRBJ1-5, with TRBD1 as a possible D gene (6 bases). Germline-derived CDR1 and CDR2 are SGDLS and YYNGEE. Trimming shortened V by 0 bases and J by 3 bases, and 13 bases separated the two germline ends. The CDR3 extends over 16 amino acids. The CDR3 region has the DNA TGTGCCAGCAGCGTAGATTCAGGGGCTAACAATCAGCCCCAGCATTTT. As protein: CASSVDSGANNQPQHF.

The chain is built from TRBV7-3 and TRBJ2-1; D is perhaps TRBD1 (6 bases). Germline assignment: CDR1 SGHTA and CDR2 FQGTGA. This CDR3 contains 15 residues. The V gene lost 2 bases and the J gene lost 4 bases, with 12 bases spanning the gap. The CDR3 loop reads CASSLEDSTYNEQFF. The CDR3 DNA follows: TGTGCCAGCAGCTTAGAGGACAGCACTTACAATGAGCAGTTCTTC.

The chain recombines TRBV7-3 with TRBJ2-2, with D possibly being TRBD2 (5 bases). The germline V gene has CDR1 SGHTA and CDR2 FQGTGA. The V end was cut by 5 bases, the J end by 0 bases, with 10 bases between. The CDR3 spans 15 residues. Here the CDR3 reads CASSPAAPNTGELFF. CDR3 nucleotides: TGTGCCAGCAGCCCAGCGGCTCCGAACACCGGGGAGCTGTTTTTT.

This sequence joins TRBV27 and TRBJ1-2; the D gene is possibly TRBD1 (5 bases). Trimming removed 0 bases at V and 0 bases at J, with 17 bases between. The germline V gene encodes CDR1 MNHEY and CDR2 SMNVEV (reference sequence). The length of the CDR3 is 18 residues. The CDR3 nucleotides read TGTGCCAGCAGTTTATCGATTCCAACAGGAGTGACTAACTATGGCTACACCTTC. This sequence encodes CASSLSIPTGVTNYGYTF.

The chain joins TRBV11-2 to TRBJ2-1; the D is unclear. CDR1 is SGHAT and CDR2 is FQNNGV in the germline V gene. V lost 0 bases and J 6 bases, leaving 9 bases between the germline ends. The CDR3 covers 14 residues. The CDR3 DNA is TGTGCCAGCAGCTTAGATTTTCGGTTCAATGAGCAGTTCTTC. Amino acid sequence: CASSLDFRFNEQFF.

In nucleotides, the CDR3 is TGTGCCAGTAGTATCGATATACAGGAGTTAGCTAACTATGGCTACACCTTC. Translation gives CASSIDIQELANYGYTF. The V and J genes are TRBV19 and TRBJ1-2, with D perhaps matching TRBD1 (5 bases). Per the germline V gene, CDR1 is LNHDA and CDR2 is SQIVND (reference sequence). The CDR3 spans 17 residues. V lost 3 bases and J lost 0, with 17 bases in between.

The chain employs TRBV5-4 and TRBJ2-3, with TRBD2 matching over 9 bases. V gave up 7 bases and J gave up 4 bases; unmatched junction bases: 4. The CDR3 extends over 13 amino acids. CDR1 and CDR2 from the germline V gene are SGHNT and YYREEE (reference sequence). The CDR3: CASRSGSADTQYF. The DNA for the CDR3 is TGTGCCAGCCGTAGCGGGAGTGCAGATACGCAGTATTTT.

The chain recombines TRBV6-1 with TRBJ2-7; a possible D gene is TRBD1 (6 bases). This CDR3 is 14 amino acids long. The germline V gene has CDR1 MNHNS and CDR2 SASEGT. V was cut by 8 bases and J by 7 bases, with 21 bases left in between. CDR3 region: CASQTDWDTGEQYF. In DNA form, the CDR3 reads TGTGCCAGCCAGACGGACTGGGACACGGGGGAGCAGTACTTC.

The V gene is TRBV5-4, the J gene TRBJ1-1; D unresolved. V was clipped by 0 bases and J by 1 base, with 4 bases between them. The CDR3 has 13 residues. The V gene's germline CDR1 is SGHNT and CDR2 YYREEE (reference sequence). Here the CDR3 reads CASSLGENTEAFF. The CDR3 DNA sequence: TGTGCCAGCAGCTTGGGAGAGAACACTGAAGCTTTCTTT.

This chain connects TRBV7-3 to TRBJ2-1; 8 nucleotides line up with TRBD1. CDR3 length: 15 amino acids. The V gene end was trimmed by 5 bases and the J gene end by 9 bases; junction bases not matched to a gene: 12. CDR1 and CDR2 from the germline V gene are SGHTA and FQGTGA. CDR3 protein: CASSPTGTGIGEQFF. The CDR3 coding sequence is TGTGCCAGCAGCCCGACCGGGACAGGAATTGGTGAGCAGTTCTTC.

Here the CDR3 DNA reads TGTGCCAGCAGTTCCCAGGCAGGGAAAGGCTACACCTTC. This codes for CASSSQAGKGYTF. This chain joins TRBV27 and TRBJ1-2, with D possibly being TRBD1 (5 bases). Germline V gives CDR1 MNHEY, CDR2 SMNVEV (reference sequence). The CDR3 loop spans 13 amino acids. V lost 4 bases to trimming and J lost 8 bases, with 14 bases between them.

The chain couples TRBV6-6 to TRBJ1-3; no firm D call. The CDR3 covers 15 residues. CDR1 and CDR2 (germline): MNHNY, SVGAGI (reference sequence). Trimming stripped 6 bases from V and 0 bases from J, with 12 bases between. The CDR3, as DNA: TGTGCCAGCAGGATGACGGGGAGCTCTGGAAACACCATATATTTT. Translating gives CASRMTGSSGNTIYF.

The rearrangement joins TRBV6-1 to TRBJ2-1, with D perhaps matching TRBD2 (5 bases). The CDR3 is made up of 17 amino acids. The V gene's germline CDR1 is MNHNS and CDR2 SASEGT. Trimming removed 4 bases from V and 0 bases from J, with 16 bases in between. The CDR3 loop reads CASSVNLARSSYNEQFF. The CDR3, as DNA: TGTGCCAGCAGTGTTAATTTAGCGAGAAGCTCCTACAATGAGCAGTTCTTC.

This clone was recorded only once. The V gene is TRBV27, the J gene TRBJ1-1; the D is unclear. The CDR3 has 13 amino acids. Germline CDR1 is MNHEY and CDR2 is SMNVEV (reference sequence). V was clipped by 3 bases and J by 4 bases, with 9 bases between them. The CDR3 bases are TGTGCCAGCAGTTTTGGGCAGATCACTGAAGCTTTCTTT. It is translated as CASSFGQITEAFF.

V gene TRBV27 combines with J gene TRBJ1-5; no definite D call. The CDR3 loop spans 13 amino acids. V was pared by 3 bases and J by 0 bases, with 3 bases between. Germline V gene data show CDR1 as MNHEY and CDR2 as SMNVEV (reference sequence). CDR3 loop: CASSFHSNQPQHF. The CDR3 region has the DNA TGTGCCAGCAGTTTTCATAGCAATCAGCCCCAGCATTTT.

The V call is TRBV5-6, the J call TRBJ2-3; D not resolved. Germline assignment: CDR1 SGHDT and CDR2 YYEEEE. This CDR3 has 14 residues. The germline V and J ends were trimmed by 4 bases and 3 bases, with 12 bases remaining between them. Written as DNA, the CDR3 is TGTGCCAGCAGCGCAGGAAGGTGGACAGATACGCAGTATTTT. Its protein is CASSAGRWTDTQYF.

The CDR3 DNA reads as TGCGCCAGCAGTGAGTCTACGGGCGGGAGCTACGAGCAGTACTTC. It is translated as CASSESTGGSYEQYF. The chain uses TRBV10-1 and TRBJ2-7; 7 nucleotides agree with TRBD2. The CDR3 consists of 15 residues. Looked up from germline, CDR1 is WNHNN and CDR2 is SYGVQD (reference sequence). Losses at the gene ends were 0 bases for V and 3 bases for J; bases not matched to a gene: 5.

The gene calls are TRBV7-3 and TRBJ2-3, with 7 bases fitting TRBD1. Germline values: CDR1 SGHTA, CDR2 FQGTGA. The V segment lost 3 bases and the J segment 2 bases; nucleotides outside the gene matches: 14. This CDR3 is 18 amino acids long. The CDR3 nucleotides are TGTGCCAGCAGCTTTCATCCCTGGGACAGAGAAAACACAGATACGCAGTATTTT. Protein product: CASSFHPWDRENTDTQYF.

The gene calls are TRBV19 and TRBJ2-6, with D possibly being TRBD1 (7 bases). This CDR3 is 17 amino acids long. Trimming took 6 bases from V and 0 from J, leaving 15 bases between them. Per germline, CDR1 LNHDA and CDR2 SQIVND (reference sequence). For the CDR3, the DNA is TGTGCCAGTAGATATGGGCAGGGGGGCTCTGGGGCCAACGTCCTGACTTTC. This translates into CASRYGQGGSGANVLTF.

This clone was seen just once. The genes are TRBV4-2 and TRBJ1-2; 9 nucleotides line up with TRBD1. The CDR3 spans 16 residues. In germline, CDR1 is LGHNA, CDR2 YNFKEQ. V gave up 0 bases and J gave up 3 bases; unmatched junction bases: 5. Here the CDR3 DNA reads TGTGCCAGCAGCCAAGATGGGTGGACAGGGGACTATGGCTACACCTTC. Amino acid sequence: CASSQDGWTGDYGYTF.

The rearrangement links TRBV4-3 to TRBJ1-2; D is uncertain. Germline CDR1 LGHNA, CDR2 YSLEER. The CDR3 length is 13 residues. Trimming removed 0 bases from V and 5 bases from J, with 7 bases in between. The CDR3 sequence: CASSQENGYGYTF. The CDR3 nucleotides read TGCGCCAGCAGCCAAGAAAACGGTTATGGCTACACCTTC.

This clone was recorded only once. J is TRBJ2-1 and V is TRBV27; TRBD2 matches at 10 bases. The CDR3 contains 17 residues. CDR1 is MNHEY, CDR2 SMNVEV, per germline (reference sequence). Losses at the gene ends were 6 bases for V and 4 bases for J; bases not matched to a gene: 12. The CDR3 sequence: CASRISAGGPFYNEQFF. The CDR3 coding sequence is TGTGCCAGCAGAATCTCAGCGGGAGGGCCTTTTTACAATGAGCAGTTCTTC.